This T cell receptor beta chain was captured in a study of T-cell reconstitution after alpha-beta-depleted transplantation in children. This sample's TCRbeta library carried unique molecular identifier barcodes. TCRdb re-called the PCR reads through MiXCR, storing one row per CDR3 protein. Of 350,000 to 450,000 distinct CDR3 sequences detected, about an eighth appear once; the ten largest clones hold 4.3%. This clonotype has at least ten counts. Germline CDR1 is MRHNA and CDR2 is SNTAGT. The junction had 0 bases not matched to a gene; V was cut back by 3 bases and J by 4 bases. The CDR3 contains 14 residues.

The genes are TRBV6-4 and TRBJ2-2; 9 bases agree with TRBD2. This sample comprised PBMCs, obtained from the stem cell graft. This TCR came from a human donor who donated a stem cell graft to a child with Fanconi anemia. CDR3 sequence: CASSEAGGTGELFF. Written as DNA, the CDR3 is TGTGCCAGCAGTGAAGCGGGGGGCACCGGGGAGCTGTTTTTT.